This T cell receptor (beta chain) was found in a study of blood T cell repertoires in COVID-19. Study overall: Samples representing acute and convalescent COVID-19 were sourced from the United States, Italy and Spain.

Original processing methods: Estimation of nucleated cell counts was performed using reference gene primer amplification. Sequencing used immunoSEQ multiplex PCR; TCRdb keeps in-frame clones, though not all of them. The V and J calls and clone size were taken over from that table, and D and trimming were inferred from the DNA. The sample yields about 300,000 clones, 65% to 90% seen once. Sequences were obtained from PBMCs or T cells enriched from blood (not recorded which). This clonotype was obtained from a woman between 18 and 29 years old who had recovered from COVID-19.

The CDR3 DNA is TGTGCCAGCAGTTTAAACCCAGGGGCGCCCCCCTATGGCTACACCTTC. Amino acid sequence: CASSLNPGAPPYGYTF. This chain uses TRBV27 with TRBJ1-2; tentatively, D is TRBD1 (6 bases). CDR1 and CDR2 (germline): MNHEY, SMNVEV (reference sequence). V lost 2 bases to trimming and J lost 4 bases, with 17 bases between them. CDR3 size: 16 residues.